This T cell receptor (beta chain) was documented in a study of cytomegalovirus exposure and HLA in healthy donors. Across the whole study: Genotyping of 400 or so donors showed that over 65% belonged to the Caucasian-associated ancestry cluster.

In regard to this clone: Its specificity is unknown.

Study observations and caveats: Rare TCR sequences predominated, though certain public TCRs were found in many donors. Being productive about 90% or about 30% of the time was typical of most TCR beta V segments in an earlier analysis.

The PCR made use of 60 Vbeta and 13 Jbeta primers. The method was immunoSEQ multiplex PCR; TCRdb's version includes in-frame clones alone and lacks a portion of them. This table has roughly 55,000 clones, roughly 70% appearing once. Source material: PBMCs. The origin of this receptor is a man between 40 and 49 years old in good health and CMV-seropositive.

CDR3 sequence (DNA): TGTGCCAGCAGGACACAGGGGGTAAAGATGAACACTGAAGCTTTCTTT. Protein sequence: CASRTQGVKMNTEAFF. The rearrangement links TRBV2 to TRBJ1-1, with 8 bases identical to TRBD1. Germline trimming cut 6 bases from V and 0 bases from J; bases unmatched to any gene: 9. This CDR3 contains 16 residues. Germline loops: CDR1 SNHLY, CDR2 FYNNEI. Full variable domain (missing parts from reference TRBV2 and TRBJ1-1): EPEVTQTPSHQVTQMGQEVILRCVPISNHLYFYWYRQILGQKVEFLVSFYNNEISEKSEIFDDQFSVERPDGSNFTLKIRSTKLEDSAMYFCASRTQGVKMNTEAFFGQGTRLTVV.